What follows is one T cell receptor (beta chain) and its context. Its antigen is unknown. Data came from immunoSEQ multiplex PCR; TCRdb stores just in-frame clones and leaves some out. The sample records about 54,000 clones, about 89% being singletons. There are 16 residues in the CDR3. Germline CDR1 and CDR2: KGHSH and LQKENI. Losses at the gene ends were 5 bases for V and 5 bases for J; bases not matched to a gene: 10. The sample is drawn from a study of OX40 agonist ivuxolimab in advanced cancers. Overall study: A history of anti-PD-1, anti-PD-L1 or anti-CTLA-4 therapy was acceptable, and 40% had some.

Study-wide findings and caveats: In the 0.1 to 3.0 mg/kg range, CD4+ and CD8+ blood T cells had expanded clonally by week 6.

This specimen was CD4+ or CD8+ T cells sorted from blood, taken in a trial of the OX40 agonist ivuxolimab. The TCR originated in an adult with an advanced solid tumor such as melanoma, head and neck, liver or kidney cancer. The chain has TRBV18 and TRBJ2-2, with 8 positions matching TRBD1. CDR3 nucleotides: TGTGCCAGCTCATCCACAGGGACAGGAGGGACCGGGGAGCTGTTTTTT. Translating it yields CASSSTGTGGTGELFF.